This is a list of T cell receptor beta chains from one sample in a study of chemoradiotherapy in HPV16-positive cancers. Only in-frame clones appear in the TCRdb table, and some are missing; sequencing was by immunoSEQ multiplex PCR. The sample yields about 12,000 clones, about three fifths seen once. This sample was gathered from a patient who underwent chemoradiotherapy. These receptors were obtained from a human donor with HPV-associated anogenital cancer. Both conserved end residues are part of each CDR3. A D gene is named only where the DNA matches it firmly. Size tells how often a clone was seen (once, few, many) or the class of an expanded clone, and some rows leave it out.

size: -
V: TRBV9
D: -
J: TRBJ2-1
CDR3: CASSVDSGAFYNEQFF
DNA: TGTGCCAGCAGCGTTGATAGCGGAGCTTTCTACAATGAGCAGTTCTTC

size: few
V: TRBV6-1
D: -
J: TRBJ1-5
CDR3: CASIRGGSDQPQHF
DNA: TGTGCCAGCATCAGAGGGGGTTCGGATCAGCCCCAGCATTTT

size: -
V: TRBV10-3
D: TRBD2
J: TRBJ2-7
CDR3: CAISALAGGGEQYF
DNA: TGTGCCATCAGCGCACTAGCGGGAGGAGGAGAGCAGTACTTC

size: -
V: TRBV27
D: TRBD1
J: TRBJ2-7
CDR3: CASSLRASGGQGSYEQYF
DNA: TGTGCCAGCAGTTTACGGGCATCGGGGGGACAGGGGTCCTACGAGCAGTACTTC

size: once
V: TRBV11-3
D: -
J: TRBJ2-5
CDR3: CASSSLTGSQETQYF
DNA: TGTGCCAGCAGCTCGTTAACGGGGTCCCAAGAGACCCAGTACTTC

size: few
V: TRBV7-8
D: -
J: TRBJ1-4
CDR3: CASSLGQFNEKLFF
DNA: TGTGCCAGCAGCTTAGGACAGTTCAATGAAAAACTGTTTTTT

size: -
V: TRBV9
D: TRBD1
J: TRBJ2-2
CDR3: CASSEGTGGKGTGELFF
DNA: TGTGCCAGCAGCGAGGGGACAGGGGGGAAGGGGACCGGGGAGCTGTTTTTT

size: few
V: TRBV9
D: -
J: TRBJ1-6
CDR3: CASSVANNSPLHF
DNA: TGTGCCAGCAGCGTAGCCAATAATTCACCCCTCCACTTT

size: -
V: TRBV6-1
D: -
J: TRBJ1-5
CDR3: CASSEEGGSQPQHF
DNA: TGTGCCAGCAGTGAAGAGGGGGGCAGTCAGCCCCAGCATTTT

size: few
V: TRBV5-1
D: TRBD1
J: TRBJ1-2
CDR3: CASSLAGTGGGYTF
DNA: TGCGCCAGCAGCTTGGCCGGGACAGGGGGTGGCTACACCTTC

size: -
V: TRBV5-1
D: -
J: TRBJ1-1
CDR3: CASSRDSPRNTEAFF
DNA: TGCGCCAGCAGCCGGGATAGTCCCAGGAACACTGAAGCTTTCTTT

size: -
V: TRBV7-3
D: -
J: TRBJ2-1
CDR3: CASSASGVGGEQFF
DNA: TGTGCCAGCAGCGCAAGTGGGGTAGGCGGTGAGCAGTTCTTC

size: -
V: TRBV28
D: -
J: TRBJ2-1
CDR3: CASSLSGAYNEQFF
DNA: TGTGCCAGCAGTTTATCGGGGGCTTACAATGAGCAGTTCTTC

size: few
V: TRBV10-3
D: -
J: TRBJ2-1
CDR3: CAISEGLEQFF
DNA: TGTGCCATCAGTGAGGGACTAGAGCAGTTCTTC

size: once
V: TRBV9
D: -
J: TRBJ2-1
CDR3: CASSVDSSNNQGQFF
DNA: TGTGCCAGCAGCGTAGACAGCTCCAATAATCAGGGGCAGTTCTTC

size: -
V: TRBV9
D: TRBD2
J: TRBJ2-5
CDR3: CASSPLGGQETQYF
DNA: TGTGCCAGCAGCCCACTGGGGGGGCAAGAGACCCAGTACTTC

size: -
V: TRBV19
D: -
J: TRBJ2-2
CDR3: CASSISGSFTGELFF
DNA: TGTGCCAGTAGTATAAGCGGCAGCTTCACCGGGGAGCTGTTTTTT

size: -
V: TRBV5-5
D: -
J: TRBJ1-6
CDR3: CASSLSTGAYNSPLHF
DNA: TGTGCCAGCAGCCTGAGCACGGGGGCCTATAATTCACCCCTCCACTTT

size: -
V: TRBV7-2
D: -
J: TRBJ1-2
CDR3: CASSLAGKANYGYTF
DNA: TGTGCCAGCAGCTTGGCAGGCAAAGCTAACTATGGCTACACCTTC

size: -
V: TRBV27
D: -
J: TRBJ2-3
CDR3: CASSFGGGEGADTQYF
DNA: TGTGCCAGCAGTTTTGGAGGAGGGGAAGGCGCAGATACGCAGTATTTT

size: -
V: TRBV2
D: -
J: TRBJ2-1
CDR3: CASRRGGGDYNEQFF
DNA: TGTGCCAGCAGGCGTGGGGGCGGCGACTACAATGAGCAGTTCTTC

size: few
V: TRBV7-9
D: -
J: TRBJ2-1
CDR3: CASSLVNNNNEQFF
DNA: TGTGCCAGCAGCTTAGTAAACAACAACAATGAGCAGTTCTTC

size: -
V: TRBV5-1
D: TRBD1
J: TRBJ2-3
CDR3: CASSLQTGGITDTQYF
DNA: TGCGCCAGCAGCCTACAGACAGGGGGCATCACAGATACGCAGTATTTT

size: -
V: TRBV5-4
D: -
J: TRBJ2-7
CDR3: CASSLTGVTYEQYF
DNA: TGTGCCAGCAGCTTGACCGGGGTCACCTACGAGCAGTACTTC

size: -
V: TRBV2
D: -
J: TRBJ2-1
CDR3: CASLRDQYNEQFF
DNA: TGTGCCAGCCTCCGGGACCAGTACAATGAGCAGTTCTTC

size: -
V: TRBV11-2
D: -
J: TRBJ2-3
CDR3: CASSLEIRGITDTQYF
DNA: TGTGCCAGCAGCTTAGAAATCCGGGGGATCACAGATACGCAGTATTTT

size: -
V: TRBV6-1
D: -
J: TRBJ1-4
CDR3: CASSEMWGNNEKLFF
DNA: TGTGCCAGCAGTGAAATGTGGGGGAACAATGAAAAACTGTTTTTT

size: -
V: TRBV6-5
D: -
J: TRBJ1-2
CDR3: CASSYGRGYGYTF
DNA: TGTGCCAGCAGTTACGGCAGGGGCTATGGCTACACCTTC

size: -
V: TRBV15
D: TRBD1
J: TRBJ1-2
CDR3: CATSRSRDRGWGYTF
DNA: TGTGCCACCAGCAGATCCCGGGACAGGGGCTGGGGCTACACCTTC

size: few
V: TRBV27
D: TRBD1
J: TRBJ2-1
CDR3: CASCPGTANNEQFF
DNA: TGTGCCAGCTGCCCCGGGACAGCCAACAATGAGCAGTTCTTC

size: -
V: TRBV10-3
D: TRBD2
J: TRBJ2-3
CDR3: CAISESGGTDTQYF
DNA: TGTGCCATCAGTGAGTCGGGAGGGACAGATACGCAGTATTTT

size: few
V: TRBV7-2
D: -
J: TRBJ2-7
CDR3: CASSLRRPAHEQYF
DNA: TGTGCCAGCAGCTTACGTCGGCCCGCCCACGAGCAGTACTTC

size: -
V: TRBV5-4
D: -
J: TRBJ1-2
CDR3: CASSLAKRDRYGYTF
DNA: TGTGCCAGCAGCTTGGCCAAGCGGGACCGCTATGGCTACACCTTC

size: -
V: TRBV5-1
D: TRBD1
J: TRBJ2-3
CDR3: CASSLNRGYSDTQYF
DNA: TGCGCCAGCAGCTTGAACAGGGGGTACTCAGATACGCAGTATTTT

size: -
V: TRBV4-2
D: -
J: TRBJ2-3
CDR3: CASSRGLSTDTQYF
DNA: TGTGCCAGCAGCCGGGGCCTCAGCACAGATACGCAGTATTTT

size: -
V: TRBV7-3
D: TRBD1
J: TRBJ2-3
CDR3: CASSQTGGVADTQYF
DNA: TGTGCCAGCAGCCAGACAGGGGGTGTAGCAGATACGCAGTATTTT

size: -
V: TRBV2
D: TRBD2
J: TRBJ2-5
CDR3: CASSPGTSVRETQYF
DNA: TGTGCCAGCAGTCCCGGGACTAGCGTGAGGGAGACCCAGTACTTC

size: -
V: TRBV11-1
D: -
J: TRBJ1-3
CDR3: CASSFGVRPSSGNTIYF
DNA: TGTGCCAGCAGCTTCGGAGTAAGACCAAGCTCTGGAAACACCATATATTTT

size: -
V: TRBV5-1
D: -
J: TRBJ2-7
CDR3: CASSLGSVGEVYEQYF
DNA: TGCGCCAGCAGCTTGGGTAGCGTGGGAGAGGTCTACGAGCAGTACTTC

size: medium-sized
V: TRBV30
D: -
J: TRBJ1-2
CDR3: CAWSLERGYTF
DNA: TGTGCCTGGAGTCTCGAGAGGGGCTACACCTTC

size: -
V: TRBV27
D: TRBD1
J: TRBJ2-7
CDR3: CASSFRDRAFQYF
DNA: TGTGCCAGCAGTTTTCGGGACAGGGCATTCCAGTACTTC

size: once
V: TRBV5-1
D: TRBD2
J: TRBJ2-3
CDR3: CASKGGAGGTDTQYF
DNA: TGCGCCAGCAAGGGGGGAGCGGGAGGAACAGATACGCAGTATTTT

size: -
V: TRBV6-1
D: -
J: TRBJ1-1
CDR3: CASTQSQGMNTEAFF
DNA: TGTGCCAGCACCCAATCCCAGGGGATGAACACTGAAGCTTTCTTT

size: -
V: TRBV10-3
D: -
J: TRBJ1-5
CDR3: CAISESNQPQHF
DNA: TGTGCCATCAGTGAAAGCAATCAGCCCCAGCATTTT

size: -
V: TRBV9
D: -
J: TRBJ2-3
CDR3: CASSVDGLPTDTQYF
DNA: TGTGCCAGCAGCGTAGATGGCTTACCCACAGATACGCAGTATTTT